The clone carrying this T cell receptor beta chain was counted ten times or more. Its antigen is not known. V gave up 7 bases and J gave up 6 bases, with 18 bases separating them. Germline V gene lookup returns CDR1 LNHDA and CDR2 SQIVND (reference sequence). This CDR3 is 14 amino acids long. TCR beta CDR3 regions were amplified from RNA. The HTBI primer set was used in a first-round RT-PCR of the TCR CDR3. TCRdb analysed the multiplex PCR reads with MiXCR anew, one entry per CDR3 protein. The data show about 840,000 distinct CDR3 sequences, 38% seen once. These data originate in a study of T cells in Graves' hyperthyroidism and ophthalmopathy. Study-wide results and caveats: Ophthalmopathy was told apart from stable hyperthyroidism by a 13 V-J model.

Hyperthyroidism was newly diagnosed in patients aged 18 to 65 (duration under 2 months). The sample was blood. The chain has TRBV19 and TRBJ1-1; D possibly corresponds to TRBD1 (5 bases). This clonotype originated in a man younger than 35 with Graves' hyperthyroidism. This CDR3 is CASIGRDVVAEAFF. The CDR3 coding sequence is TGTGCCAGTATAGGCAGGGACGTAGTAGCTGAAGCTTTCTTT.